Below, one T cell receptor (beta chain) is given with its context. The sample is drawn from a study of control samples from healthy donors and cancer patients. Only in-frame clones appear in the TCRdb table, and some are missing; sequencing was by immunoSEQ multiplex PCR. Found here are tens of thousands of clones, approximately 89% of them singletons; the top ten hold 1.6%. V gave up 4 bases and J gave up 4 bases, with 13 bases separating them. In germline, CDR1 is SEHNR, CDR2 FQNEAQ (reference sequence). The CDR3 is made up of 15 amino acids. The receptor was derived from a middle-aged man with colorectal cancer. The V call is TRBV7-9, the J call TRBJ1-4; D not resolved. Sequencing used PBMCs. CDR3 sequence: CASSSPGWSNEKLFF. In DNA, the CDR3 is TGTGCCAGCAGCTCTCCGGGTTGGAGTAATGAAAAACTGTTTTTT.